The 14 T cell receptor beta chains listed next were all sequenced from one sample in a study of blood T cell repertoires in COVID-19. Data came from immunoSEQ multiplex PCR; TCRdb stores just in-frame clones and leaves some out. This sample has under 110,000 clones, with approximately 87% found just once. The sample comprised peripheral blood. These TCRs come from a woman under 40 with acute or convalescent COVID-19.

This clone was found a few times. The rearrangement joins TRBV19 to TRBJ2-1; D gene uncertain. V dropped 3 bases and J dropped 8 bases, with 11 bases sitting between them. CDR1 is LNHDA and CDR2 is SQIVND in the germline V gene (reference sequence). The CDR3 sequence is 13 residues long. Written as DNA, the CDR3 is TGTGCCAGTAGTATTATCGGTTCTGATGAGCAGTTCTTC. Amino acid sequence: CASSIIGSDEQFF.

The chain links TRBV3-1 (or the pseudogene TRBV3-2) to TRBJ1-2; D is unclear. Trimming took 4 bases from V and 11 from J, leaving 17 bases between them. Germline CDR1 reads LGHDT; CDR2 reads YNNKEL (reference sequence). The CDR3 consists of 13 residues. The CDR3, as DNA: TGTGCCAGCAGCCCGTTGACGGATACGGGGTACACCTTC. Amino acids: CASSPLTDTGYTF.

The J gene is TRBJ2-7, the V gene TRBV2, with TRBD1 matching over 8 bases. The CDR3 covers 13 residues. The trim removed 3 bases at V and 5 bases at J, leaving 3 bases unmatched. Germline V gives CDR1 SNHLY, CDR2 FYNNEI. Here the CDR3 reads CASSEDRVDEQYF. As DNA, the CDR3 is TGTGCCAGCAGTGAGGACAGGGTGGACGAGCAGTACTTC. Filled out from reference TRBV2 and TRBJ2-7, the complete variable domain reads EPEVTQTPSHQVTQMGQEVILRCVPISNHLYFYWYRQILGQKVEFLVSFYNNEISEKSEIFDDQFSVERPDGSNFTLKIRSTKLEDSAMYFCASSEDRVDEQYFGPGTRLTVT.

The chain combines TRBV7-6 with TRBJ2-7; D not resolved. V was clipped by 1 base and J by 0 bases, with 7 bases between them. The CDR3 contains 14 residues. The germline gives CDR1 SGHVS, CDR2 FNYEAQ. CDR3 loop: CASSLGGLSYEQYF. The DNA of the CDR3 is TGTGCCAGCAGCTTAGGTGGCCTCTCCTACGAGCAGTACTTC.

This clone occurred once. V is TRBV7-3 and J is TRBJ1-6, with 8 nucleotides matching TRBD1. CDR3 size: 15 residues. The germline CDR1 and CDR2 sequences are SGHTA and FQGTGA. The V gene end was trimmed by 5 bases and the J gene end by 10 bases; junction bases not matched to a gene: 10. The CDR3 is CASSQTGDGRSPLHF. In nucleotides, the CDR3 is TGTGCCAGCAGCCAGACAGGGGACGGGCGATCACCCCTCCACTTT.

The CDR3 sequence: CASSQGHTEAFF. In DNA, the CDR3 is TGTGCCAGCAGTCAGGGGCACACTGAAGCTTTCTTT. This sequence joins TRBV6-5 and TRBJ1-1, with D perhaps matching TRBD1 (6 bases). CDR1 and CDR2 from the germline V gene are MNHEY and SVGAGI. V was clipped by 5 bases and J by 3 bases, with 7 bases between them. The CDR3 extends over 12 amino acids.

The J gene is TRBJ1-1, the V gene TRBV5-1; 8 positions agree with TRBD1. CDR1 and CDR2 (germline): SGHRS, YFSETQ. CDR3 length: 15 amino acids. V trimming: 4 bases; J trimming: 2 bases; junction bases outside the gene matches: 7. In nucleotides, the CDR3 is TGCGCCAGCAGCCCGGGGGGACAGGTCAACACTGAAGCTTTCTTT. Translating it yields CASSPGGQVNTEAFF.

The chain is built from TRBV6-5 and TRBJ1-1, with a tentative D call TRBD1 (5 bases). The CDR3 has 16 amino acids. Germline V CDR1 and CDR2: MNHEY, SVGAGI. V was pared by 2 bases and J by 1 base, with 14 bases between. CDR3 residues: CASSYLGRGENTEAFF. CDR3 DNA: TGTGCCAGCAGTTACCTAGGGCGGGGGGAGAACACTGAAGCTTTCTTT.

This rearrangement joins TRBV12-5 to TRBJ2-7, with D possibly TRBD2 on 5 matching bases. Germline CDR1 reads LGHNT; CDR2 reads FRNRAP. The V gene lost 0 bases and the J gene lost 1 base, with 7 bases spanning the gap. This CDR3 has 14 residues. The CDR3 nucleotides read TGTGCTAGTGGTTTGGTAAGCGGATCCTACGAGCAGTACTTC. Its protein is CASGLVSGSYEQYF.

This chain joins TRBV5-1 and TRBJ1-1; 8 bases line up with TRBD1. Trimming took 1 base from V and 3 from J; bases not matched to a gene: 5. The CDR3 consists of 15 residues. The germline V gene has CDR1 SGHRS and CDR2 YFSETQ. The CDR3 sequence is CASSLWVTGDTEAFF. DNA for the CDR3: TGCGCCAGCAGCTTGTGGGTGACAGGGGACACTGAAGCTTTCTTT.

The chain recombines TRBV12-3 or TRBV12-4 with TRBJ2-2; the D is unclear. The V and J ends lost 0 bases and 5 bases respectively, with 4 bases between them. The CDR3 has 13 residues. CDR3 loop: CASSLAETGELFF. CDR3 in DNA: TGTGCCAGCAGTTTAGCAGAGACCGGGGAGCTGTTTTTT.

The chain is built from TRBV30 and TRBJ1-1; D call uncertain. This CDR3 has 12 residues. Germline CDR1 GTSNPN, CDR2 SVGIG (reference sequence). V shed 2 bases and J shed 4 bases, with 8 bases lying between them. This chain's CDR3 is CAWSRESTEAFF. The CDR3, as DNA: TGTGCCTGGAGTAGGGAGAGCACTGAAGCTTTCTTT.

V and J are TRBV4-1 and TRBJ1-5, with D possibly being TRBD1 (5 bases). The CDR3 spans 15 residues. Trimming left V 6 bases short and J 8 bases short, with 20 bases between. Germline CDR1 reads MGHRA; CDR2 reads YSYEKL. The CDR3 reads CASSEYDRSGEPQHF. The CDR3 bases are TGCGCCAGCAGTGAATATGACCGTTCGGGGGAGCCCCAGCATTTT.

This chain joins TRBV6-5 and TRBJ1-6, with a possible D match to TRBD1 (5 bases). Trimming cost V 4 bases and J 3 bases, with 10 bases left between them. The CDR3 covers 15 residues. From germline, CDR1 is MNHEY and CDR2 SVGAGI. The CDR3 is CASSSRQNYNSPLHF. The CDR3 region has the DNA TGTGCCAGCAGTTCTAGACAGAACTATAATTCACCCCTCCACTTT.